This TCR beta chain was obtained from a study of blood T cell repertoires in COVID-19. Study-level background: Acute and convalescent COVID-19 samples came from the United States, Italy and Spain. Sources were T cells, B-cell-depleted T cells, or PBMCs; the material itself was cDNA or gDNA.

How the authors handled the data: For nucleated cells, counts were estimated from reference gene primer amplification. Using immunoSEQ multiplex PCR, the repertoire was profiled, and TCRdb retains in-frame clones only, with some absent. That table gives V, J and clone size, and the DNA gave D and trimming. The repertoire includes around 100,000 clones, approximately 89% of them detected once, and 17% sits in the top ten. V was clipped by 4 bases and J by 7 bases; unmatched bases: 6. CDR1 and CDR2 (germline): LGHDT, YNNKEL (reference sequence). This CDR3 region has 13 residues. The rearrangement links TRBV3-1 (or the pseudogene TRBV3-2) to TRBJ2-7; 8 nucleotides align to TRBD2. This TCR was recovered from a woman older than 75 in a cohort sampled during active COVID-19. Material for sequencing was peripheral blood. The CDR3 nucleotides are TGTGCCAGCAGCCCGGGGGGGGCGGGGGAGCAGTACTTC. Its translation is CASSPGGAGEQYF.